The 30 T cell receptor beta chains presented below share a single source sample, sequenced in a study of shared clonotypes between healthy human individuals. This table comes from immunoSEQ multiplex PCR, and its TCRdb copy is limited to in-frame clones, with some not included. The sample contains over a million clones, 95% to 99% of which appear only once. The source material was naive CD4+ T cells sorted from blood. The subset: CD45RA+ positively selected. Receptors originate from a man aged 30 to 45 in good health.

The rearrangement joins TRBV14 to TRBJ2-1, with 13 bases lining up with TRBD2. With V trimmed by 1 base and J by 8 bases, 2 bases remained unmatched. The germline V gene encodes CDR1 SGHDN and CDR2 FVKESK. The CDR3 spans 15 residues. CDR3 sequence (DNA): TGTGCCAGCAGCCAAGTGGGACTAGCGGGGTATGAGCAGTTCTTC. The encoded protein is CASSQVGLAGYEQFF.

The chain combines TRBV7-2 with TRBJ2-7; D not certain. V lost 1 base and J lost 2, with 9 bases in between. The germline V gene encodes CDR1 SGHTA and CDR2 FQGNSA. The CDR3 consists of 14 residues. The CDR3 coding sequence is TGTGCCAGCAGCTTAGGCGACGCGGCCTACGAGCAGTACTTC. Translation: CASSLGDAAYEQYF.

The chain is built from TRBV10-3 and TRBJ2-5; D gene ambiguous. The V and J ends lost 8 bases and 5 bases respectively, with 9 bases between them. This CDR3 region has 11 residues. Germline loops: CDR1 ENHRY, CDR2 SYGVKD. CDR3 in amino acids: CAIGESETQYF. CDR3 nucleotides: TGTGCCATCGGGGAATCGGAGACCCAGTACTTC.

On this clone itself: One end of the junction does not line up with germline, which may come from a read error. The CDR3 region is CASNIAGWGYEQYF. The DNA of the CDR3 is TGTGCCAGTAATATAGCAGGATGGGGCTACGAGCAGTACTTC. J is TRBJ2-7 and V is TRBV19, with no clear D. This CDR3 region has 14 residues. Germline CDR1 and CDR2: LNHDA and SQIVND (reference sequence).

The V call is TRBV2, the J call TRBJ2-7, with D perhaps TRBD2 (7 bases). Germline CDR1 reads SNHLY; CDR2 reads FYNNEI. The CDR3 has 15 residues. The V gene lost 5 bases and the J gene lost 1 base, with 15 bases spanning the gap. CDR3 sequence reads: CASSSGGARSYEQYF. CDR3 in DNA: TGTGCCAGCAGTAGTGGGGGGGCTCGGTCCTACGAGCAGTACTTC.

As regards this clone: Other DNA sequences within the sample encode an identical CDR3. The chain employs TRBV18 and TRBJ1-2; TRBD1 is a possible D gene (5 bases). The germline V gene has CDR1 KGHSH and CDR2 LQKENI. The CDR3 sequence is 13 residues long. The V gene lost 3 bases and the J gene lost 1 base, with 6 bases spanning the gap. The CDR3, as DNA: TGTGCCAGCTCACCCGACAGTAACTATGGCTACACCTTC. Protein sequence: CASSPDSNYGYTF.

V usage is TRBV6-6 and J usage is TRBJ2-7; TRBD2 is a possible D gene (5 bases). V was shortened by 10 bases and J by 2 bases, with 12 bases between the two germline ends. The length of the CDR3 is 12 residues. CDR1 and CDR2 (germline): MNHNY, SVGAGI (reference sequence). CDR3 sequence (DNA): TGTGCCACTGCAGGTAGCGCCTACGAGCAGTACTTC. It specifies CATAGSAYEQYF.

This chain connects TRBV15 to TRBJ2-7; possibly TRBD1 or TRBD2 for D (5 bases each). The V end lost 5 bases, the J end lost 4 bases, and 15 bases lay between the germline ends. Per germline, CDR1 LNHNV and CDR2 YYDKDF (reference sequence). The CDR3 runs to 14 residues. CDR3 in amino acids: CATSHQGRKYEQYF. The CDR3 coding sequence is TGTGCCACCAGCCACCAGGGACGGAAATACGAGCAGTACTTC.

Turning to this clone: Other DNA sequences in this sample translate to the same CDR3. The chain couples TRBV19 to TRBJ2-3; the match to TRBD2 covers 7 bases. Losses at the gene ends were 3 bases for V and 2 bases for J; bases not matched to a gene: 5. The germline V gene encodes CDR1 LNHDA and CDR2 SQIVND (reference sequence). This CDR3 has 15 residues. For the CDR3, the DNA is TGTGCCAGTAGTATTGGAGGGAGGGTCACAGATACGCAGTATTTT. Protein sequence: CASSIGGRVTDTQYF.

The chain links TRBV5-1 to TRBJ1-1, with no clear D. The CDR3 has 13 amino acids. V shed 5 bases and J shed 0 bases, with 8 bases lying between them. From germline, CDR1 is SGHRS and CDR2 YFSETQ. The CDR3 loop reads CASSGEMNTEAFF. In DNA, the CDR3 is TGCGCCAGCAGTGGGGAGATGAACACTGAAGCTTTCTTT.

The chain employs TRBV20-1 and TRBJ1-2; D gene unclear. Between the trimmed V and J ends, which lost 3 bases and 13 bases, there was a span of 9 bases. CDR3 length: 9 amino acids. Per germline, CDR1 DFQATT and CDR2 SNEGSKA (reference sequence). The CDR3 spells CSASPSGTF. The CDR3 DNA follows: TGCAGTGCTAGCCCGTCCGGCACCTTC.

In nucleotides, the CDR3 is TGTGCCAGCAGGGAAACCATGGGACAAGAGACCCAGTACTTC. Amino acid sequence: CASRETMGQETQYF. V and J are TRBV28 and TRBJ2-5; unclear D gene. The CDR3 consists of 14 residues. Between the trimmed V and J ends, which lost 6 bases and 2 bases, there was a span of 13 bases. Looked up from germline, CDR1 is MDHEN and CDR2 is SYDVKM.

The chain links TRBV10-3 to TRBJ2-7; D may be TRBD1 (6 bases). The CDR3 is made up of 16 amino acids. Germline V gives CDR1 ENHRY, CDR2 SYGVKD. V dropped 0 bases and J dropped 4 bases, with 16 bases sitting between them. The CDR3 bases are TGTGCCATCAGTGAGTCGCACCAGGGGAGTAGGTACGAGCAGTACTTC. It yields the protein CAISESHQGSRYEQYF.

V gene TRBV5-1 combines with J gene TRBJ2-7; 8 bases are a match to TRBD2. The V and J ends lost 4 bases and 2 bases, in that order; junction bases with no gene match: 23. CDR3 length: 20 residues. The germline V gene encodes CDR1 SGHRS and CDR2 YFSETQ. DNA for the CDR3: TGCGCCAGCAGCCCAAATTTTCGGGCGGGGGGCCGAAGGGTAACCTACGAGCAGTACTTC. Translating gives CASSPNFRAGGRRVTYEQYF.

The J gene is TRBJ2-7, the V gene TRBV7-9, with D possibly matching TRBD1 (6 bases). This CDR3 has 15 amino acids. The V and J ends lost 1 base and 2 bases respectively, with 12 bases between them. The germline V gene has CDR1 SEHNR and CDR2 FQNEAQ (reference sequence). CDR3 residues: CASSLGGLTTYEQYF. Written as DNA, the CDR3 is TGTGCCAGCAGCTTAGGGGGGCTAACTACCTACGAGCAGTACTTC.

The chain links TRBV5-1 to TRBJ2-2; 8 bases are shared with TRBD2. Trimming cost V 6 bases and J 1 base; bases outside gene matches: 8. The length of the CDR3 is 16 residues. CDR1 and CDR2 from the germline V gene are SGHRS and YFSETQ. CDR3 loop: CASNGGLAVNTGELFF. The CDR3 DNA sequence: TGCGCCAGCAACGGCGGACTAGCAGTGAACACCGGGGAGCTGTTTTTT.

The DNA for the CDR3 is TGTGCCAGCAGCCGGACTAGCGCTGAGCAGTTCTTC. Translating it yields CASSRTSAEQFF. The chain joins TRBV5-4 to TRBJ2-1; 9 nucleotides agree with TRBD2. Per the germline V gene, CDR1 is SGHNT and CDR2 is YYREEE (reference sequence). The CDR3 runs to 12 residues. J was trimmed by 9 bases and V by 4 bases; bases with no gene match: 2.

This clone was found once. The chain links TRBV18 to TRBJ1-1; D remains ambiguous. The CDR3 is made up of 14 amino acids. V dropped 2 bases and J dropped 4 bases, with 11 bases sitting between them. Germline V gives CDR1 KGHSH, CDR2 LQKENI. The CDR3 here is CASSPGILATEAFF. The CDR3 DNA reads as TGTGCCAGCTCACCAGGGATTTTGGCCACTGAAGCTTTCTTT.

The chain combines TRBV11-3 with TRBJ2-7, with 7 bases aligning to TRBD2. The CDR3 loop spans 16 amino acids. The V and J ends lost 5 bases and 2 bases, in that order; junction bases with no gene match: 12. Germline lookup yields CDR1 SGHNT and CDR2 YENEEA. CDR3 region: CASSHTGGTATYEQYF. The CDR3 DNA sequence: TGTGCCAGCAGCCACACCGGGGGGACGGCGACCTACGAGCAGTACTTC.

V and J are TRBV2 and TRBJ2-4; D is perhaps TRBD1 (5 bases). CDR3 length: 12 amino acids. Germline CDR1 is SNHLY and CDR2 is FYNNEI. Trimming cost V 11 bases and J 1 base, with 9 bases left between them. CDR3 protein: CAGSGAKNIQYF. For the CDR3, the DNA is TGTGCCGGCTCAGGGGCCAAAAACATTCAGTACTTC.

This chain uses TRBV28 with TRBJ2-3; 10 nucleotides line up with TRBD2. CDR1 and CDR2 (germline): MDHEN, SYDVKM. The CDR3 runs 16 residues. Germline trimming cut 8 bases from V and 5 bases from J; bases unmatched to any gene: 13. The CDR3 region has the DNA TGTGCCAGCCCCATTAGGAGCGGGAGGGTTGGAGATACGCAGTATTTT. Protein sequence: CASPIRSGRVGDTQYF.

The V call is TRBV18, the J call TRBJ2-7; no firm D call. The CDR3 runs to 13 residues. In germline, CDR1 is KGHSH, CDR2 LQKENI. Trimming stripped 1 base from V and 5 bases from J, with 9 bases between. The DNA of the CDR3 is TGTGCCAGCTCACCACAGGGTCCCAACGAGCAGTACTTC. This codes for CASSPQGPNEQYF.

The chain uses TRBV9 and TRBJ2-3; 8 bases align to TRBD2. The V gene end was trimmed by 6 bases and the J gene end by 4 bases; junction bases not matched to a gene: 7. Germline V gene data show CDR1 as SGDLS and CDR2 as YYNGEE. The CDR3 contains 14 residues. The CDR3 loop reads CASTSGGAADTQYF. CDR3 sequence (DNA): TGTGCCAGCACCTCCGGGGGGGCTGCAGATACGCAGTATTTT.

The chain has TRBV6-5 and TRBJ1-1; D may be TRBD1 (5 bases). Germline V gene sequence: CDR1 MNHEY, CDR2 SVGAGI. Trimming shortened V by 10 bases and J by 4 bases, and 16 bases separated the two germline ends. This CDR3 contains 13 residues. The CDR3 loop is CATSDNLGTEAFF. The CDR3, as DNA: TGTGCCACCTCGGACAACTTGGGCACTGAAGCTTTCTTT.

Details on this clone: This sample includes further DNA sequences coding for the same CDR3. The gene calls are TRBV5-1 and TRBJ2-3; no clear D. There are 14 residues in the CDR3. Germline lookup yields CDR1 SGHRS and CDR2 YFSETQ. V was trimmed by 2 bases and J by 2 bases, leaving 9 bases between them. The CDR3 nucleotides read TGCGCCAGCAGCTTAGTGGGAACCACAGATACGCAGTATTTT. Encoded protein: CASSLVGTTDTQYF.

This chain uses TRBV7-9 with TRBJ2-7; D remains unclear. V dropped 5 bases and J dropped 8 bases, with 16 bases sitting between them. Germline V CDR1 and CDR2: SEHNR, FQNEAQ (reference sequence). CDR3 size: 13 residues. This CDR3 is CASSPRSATQQYF. The CDR3 DNA follows: TGTGCCAGCAGCCCCCGTTCTGCTACGCAGCAGTACTTC.

The chain joins TRBV10-1 to TRBJ2-1, with D possibly called TRBD1 or TRBD2 (5 bases each). This CDR3 has 13 residues. Germline loops: CDR1 WNHNN, CDR2 SYGVQD (reference sequence). V was trimmed by 3 bases and J by 4 bases, leaving 7 bases between them. CDR3 amino acids: CASSDWGYNEQFF. The CDR3 DNA is TGCGCCAGCAGTGACTGGGGGTACAATGAGCAGTTCTTC.

The chain combines TRBV6-4 with TRBJ1-5, with TRBD1 identical over 8 bases. The germline gives CDR1 MRHNA, CDR2 SNTAGT. Trimming removed 2 bases from V and 4 bases from J; junction bases left unmatched: 10. The CDR3 is 17 amino acids. The CDR3 is CASSDPPDRGKNQPQHF. DNA of the CDR3: TGTGCCAGCAGTGACCCTCCAGACAGGGGAAAAAATCAGCCCCAGCATTTT.

The chain joins TRBV28 to TRBJ2-1; no reliable D call. V dropped 5 bases and J dropped 0 bases, with 11 bases sitting between them. The CDR3 contains 15 residues. CDR1 is MDHEN, CDR2 SYDVKM, per germline. Written as DNA, the CDR3 is TGTGCCAGCAGTAGACTGCCGACCTCCTACAATGAGCAGTTCTTC. It specifies CASSRLPTSYNEQFF.

This chain links TRBV28 with TRBJ2-3; D is possibly TRBD2 (5 bases). Germline V lookup: CDR1 MDHEN, CDR2 SYDVKM. Trimming took 2 bases from V and 3 from J, leaving 15 bases between them. The CDR3 length is 16 residues. The DNA for the CDR3 is TGTGCCAGCAGTTTAATGGTAGCGTCTGGGACAGATACGCAGTATTTT. Protein sequence: CASSLMVASGTDTQYF.